This TCR beta chain was sequenced for a study of CD8 T cells in ankylosing spondylitis. Study-level results: Disease-linked clones reportedly showed significant enrichment in matched ankylosing spondylitis synovial fluid. Ankylosing spondylitis blood appeared to carry a characteristic TCR beta motif of roughly eight highly homologous variants.

This clonotype was picked up a small number of times. Its matching antigen is unknown. Generation of TCR beta libraries employed quantitative 5'-RACE incorporating molecular barcodes. One entry per CDR3 protein, called by TCRdb with MiXCR from the 5' RACE reads. The sample has hundreds of thousands of distinct CDR3 sequences; 17% are singletons. Germline V gene data show CDR1 as SGHRS and CDR2 as YFSETQ. This CDR3 contains 17 residues. V was trimmed by 4 bases and J by 0 bases, leaving 20 bases between them. The sequence derives from a male donor with ankylosing spondylitis. The sample comprised blood, either unsorted or a sorted T cell fraction (not recorded which). The chain is built from TRBV5-1 and TRBJ2-7; D may be TRBD2 (6 bases). DNA for the CDR3: TGCGCCAGCAGCCCTTCTAATTTTGGAGGGTACTCCTACGAGCAGTACTTC. This translates into CASSPSNFGGYSYEQYF.